This T cell receptor beta chain was profiled in a study of identifying expanded T cells in peripheral blood (dated by TCRdb to about 2019). With regard to the full study: Technical replicates were generated by sequencing separate aliquots of the same genomic DNA pool, and four replicates were compared pairwise.

What the authors observed across the whole study: Both the number of clones called differentially abundant and the false-positive rate were significantly reduced by the beta-binomial model across all healthy-donor time intervals. It was expected by the authors that biological variance in healthy repertoires might increase further over much longer intervals, such as months to years. The binomial model flagged around 1.2 differentially abundant clones between technical replicates but around 15 over around two weeks and around 19 over about 4 weeks. For all healthy donors, the variance in clone template counts between two-week samples rose significantly as total template count increased.

Regarding this clone: What antigen it recognizes has not been identified. Per-nucleotide qualities are absent, and no much larger clonotype sits a single base away.

No immune events such as infections were documented for the healthy donors during the collection period. To calibrate time-dependent variance in a beta-binomial model of T-cell clone differential abundance, blood repertoires from healthy donors were used as a training cohort. The training cohort comprised about ten healthy donors, 3 female and 7 male. On average the donors were approximately 42 years old, and their ages spanned about 29 to 65 years. Whole blood from each healthy donor was obtained from a commercial supplier and was collected at three time points 2 to 3 weeks apart. For immunosequencing, genomic DNA was extracted from unsorted whole blood. The immunoSEQ Assay, which uses bias-controlled multiplex PCR amplification of genomic DNA, was used to profile TCRbeta CDR3 regions. For the original study's pipeline: To quantify the absolute abundance of each unique TCRbeta CDR3 region, the sequences were collapsed and filtered. Two models were used to test differential abundance: a binomial model (Fisher-equivalent) and a beta-binomial model that adds time-dependent variance fitted from healthy donors. Clones with fewer than 5 combined templates were removed, and a clone was called differentially abundant if the clone's Benjamini-Hochberg FDR was below 0.01. In the beta-binomial model, variance was expressed as a function of the total template count across the two samples, in the form v = (b*log(k)+a)^2. Held by TCRdb, this immuneACCESS table contains in-frame sequences only and omits some clones. Under half of the omission traces to an unresolved V gene where checked; the cause of the rest is unknown. That table furnishes V, J and clone size, whereas the DNA furnished D and trimming. A total of roughly 130,000 clones appear in this sample, 75% to 90% of them only once. The ten largest clones capture around 8.4% of the sample.

CDR1 and CDR2, per the germline V gene, are SQVTM and ANQGSEA. Cut back by 2 bases and 1 base, the V and J ends lie 12 bases apart. The CDR3 contains 15 residues, cysteine and phenylalanine counted. Just CDR3 DNA is preserved here, 45 bases in frame from base 1. The V and J genes are TRBV29-1 and TRBJ2-1, with no reliable assignment of the D segment. Input material: blood. This clonotype was sampled from a person aged 18 to 75 in good health. The DNA sequence reads TGCAGCGTTGAATCAGGTTCTTTATCCTACAATGAGCAGTTCTTC. The translation is CSVESGSLSYNEQFF.